This T cell receptor (beta chain) was profiled in a study of cytomegalovirus exposure and HLA in healthy donors. Study results and limitations: Three chains tied to CMV proved CMV antigen-specific in vitro. 16,951 TCR beta sequences were associated with HLA alleles at 0.05 false discovery rate in a later analysis. Being productive about 87% or about 30% of the time was typical of most TCR beta V segments in an earlier analysis. Reported performance of the classifier showed diagnosis of cytomegalovirus status with high specificity and sensitivity.

With regard to this clone: Its antigen is currently unknown.

The germline V gene has CDR1 SGHNT and CDR2 YENEEA. With V trimmed by 8 bases and J by 0 bases, 12 bases remained unmatched. The CDR3 length is 17 residues. Vbeta (60) and Jbeta (13) primers were used in the PCR. Measured with immunoSEQ multiplex PCR; TCRdb has only the in-frame clones, and not every one. The repertoire holds some 120,000 clones, with 75% to 90% as singletons. The source is a man aged 25 to 45 in good health and CMV-seronegative. Sequenced input: PBMCs. This chain uses TRBV11-3 with TRBJ2-3; 9 nucleotides align to TRBD1. CDR3 DNA sequence: TGTGCCAGCGGACAGGGGTCCGTACAGCCTAGCACAGATACGCAGTATTTT. Translating gives CASGQGSVQPSTDTQYF.